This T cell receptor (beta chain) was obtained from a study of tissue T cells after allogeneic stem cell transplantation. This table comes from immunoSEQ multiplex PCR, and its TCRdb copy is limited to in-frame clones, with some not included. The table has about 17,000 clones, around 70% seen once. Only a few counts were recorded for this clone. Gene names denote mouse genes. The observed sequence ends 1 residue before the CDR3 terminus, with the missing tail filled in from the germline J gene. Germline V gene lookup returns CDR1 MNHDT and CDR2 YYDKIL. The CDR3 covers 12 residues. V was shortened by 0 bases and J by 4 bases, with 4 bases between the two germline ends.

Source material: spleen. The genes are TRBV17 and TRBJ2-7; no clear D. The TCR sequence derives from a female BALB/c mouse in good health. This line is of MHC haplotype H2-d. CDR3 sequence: CASSRDLYEQYF. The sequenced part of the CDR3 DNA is TGTGCTAGCAGTAGAGATCTTTATGAACAGTAC.